What follows are 14 T cell receptor beta chains derived from one specimen sequenced in a study of blood T cell repertoires in COVID-19 (dated by TCRdb to 2020 to 2021). The library was produced with the immunoSEQ multiplex PCR assay. In TCRdb, the immuneACCESS table is reduced to in-frame sequences with V and J assigned. These tables do not hold every clone; where another copy was compared, an unresolved V gene accounts for under half, and the others remain unexplained. The table for this sample lists about 88,000 clones; around 90% of them were counted only once. The ten largest clones take up around 15% of the sample. The material sequenced was peripheral blood. All receptors come from a male donor with acute or convalescent COVID-19.

This chain links TRBV13 with TRBJ2-5, with D perhaps matching TRBD2 (5 bases). V was trimmed by 2 bases and J by 1 base, leaving 14 bases between them. The CDR3 is made up of 16 amino acids. From germline, CDR1 is PRHDT and CDR2 FYEKMQ (reference sequence). The CDR3 nucleotides read TGTGCCAGCAGCTTACTCGAAGGGCTAGCCCAAGAGACCCAGTACTTC. Amino acids: CASSLLEGLAQETQYF.

V gene TRBV3-1 (or the pseudogene TRBV3-2) combines with J gene TRBJ1-1, with D tentatively TRBD1 (5 bases). Trimming cost V 0 bases and J 4 bases, with 18 bases left between them. The CDR3 extends over 17 amino acids. CDR1 and CDR2 (germline): LGHDT, YNNKEL (reference sequence). The DNA for the CDR3 is TGTGCCAGCAGCCAAGAAGTGGTACAGTTGGGGGGCACTGAAGCTTTCTTT. It yields the protein CASSQEVVQLGGTEAFF.

This chain joins TRBV19 and TRBJ1-1; tentatively, D is TRBD1 (6 bases). In germline, CDR1 is LNHDA, CDR2 SQIVND (reference sequence). The CDR3 loop spans 12 amino acids. V lost 5 bases, J lost 8 bases, and 12 bases lay in between. CDR3 nucleotide sequence: TGTGCCAGTAGTCCACGGACAGCCGAAGCTTTCTTT. This translates into CASSPRTAEAFF.

This clone was found a few times. The gene calls are TRBV4-1 and TRBJ1-5; the match to TRBD1 covers 7 bases. Trimming took 2 bases from V and 6 from J; bases not matched to a gene: 4. Germline-derived CDR1 and CDR2 are MGHRA and YSYEKL. This CDR3 has 14 amino acids. Here the CDR3 DNA reads TGCGCCAGCAGCCAACAACAGGGGAGTCAGCCCCAGCATTTT. It codes for CASSQQQGSQPQHF.

The chain carries TRBV6-4 and TRBJ2-1, with D perhaps TRBD1 (5 bases). There are 13 residues in the CDR3. Trimming removed 4 bases at V and 9 bases at J, with 13 bases between. The germline CDR1 and CDR2 sequences are MRHNA and SNTAGT. The chain's CDR3 is CASSVFRVSEQFF. Written as DNA, the CDR3 is TGTGCCAGCAGTGTTTTCAGGGTGAGTGAGCAGTTCTTC.

The gene calls are TRBV11-2 and TRBJ1-5; the D gene is possibly TRBD1 (5 bases). V was pared by 11 bases and J by 3 bases, with 20 bases between. Germline loops: CDR1 SGHAT, CDR2 FQNNGV. CDR3 length: 15 residues. The DNA for the CDR3 is TGTGCCGTCACGTCCCACAGGAGCTTCAATCAGCCCCAGCATTTT. This codes for CAVTSHRSFNQPQHF. Filled out from reference TRBV11-2 and TRBJ1-5, the complete variable domain reads EAGVAQSPRYKIIEKRQSVAFWCNPISGHATLYWYQQILGQGPKLLIQFQNNGVVDDSQLPKDRFSAERLKGVDSTLKIQPAKLEDSAVYLCAVTSHRSFNQPQHFGDGTRLSIL.

V is TRBV25-1 and J is TRBJ2-3; 9 bases map to TRBD2. Germline lookup yields CDR1 MGHDK and CDR2 SYGVNS. CDR3 length equals 15 residues. Trimming removed 4 bases from V and 4 bases from J; junction bases left unmatched: 6. The CDR3 spells CASSVLAGDPDTQYF. CDR3 in DNA: TGTGCCAGCAGTGTTTTAGCGGGGGATCCAGATACGCAGTATTTT. The variable domain in full, with the rest retrieved from reference TRBV25-1 and TRBJ2-3, is EADIYQTPRYLVIGTGKKITLECSQTMGHDKMYWYQQDPGMELHLIHYSYGVNSTEKGDLSSESTVSRIRTEHFPLTLESARPSHTSQYLCASSVLAGDPDTQYFGPGTRLTVL.

This chain uses TRBV19 with TRBJ1-6, with D possibly being TRBD1 (6 bases). Per the germline V gene, CDR1 is LNHDA and CDR2 is SQIVND (reference sequence). The CDR3 loop spans 17 amino acids. V was trimmed by 0 bases and J by 3 bases, leaving 12 bases between them. The CDR3 is CASSIDFGQRYNSPLHF. CDR3 in DNA: TGTGCCAGTAGTATAGATTTCGGACAGCGCTATAATTCACCCCTCCACTTT. The whole variable domain, filled in from reference TRBV19 and TRBJ1-6, reads DGGITQSPKYLFRKEGQNVTLSCEQNLNHDAMYWYRQDPGQGLRLIYYSQIVNDFQKGDIAEGYSVSREKKESFPLTVTSAQKNPTAFYLCASSIDFGQRYNSPLHFGNGTRLTVT.

The V and J genes are TRBV3-1 (or the pseudogene TRBV3-2) and TRBJ1-5; tentative D call: TRBD1 (5 bases). Germline V CDR1 and CDR2: LGHDT, YNNKEL (reference sequence). V lost 1 base, J lost 4 bases, and 11 bases lay in between. This CDR3 spans 15 amino acids. In DNA, the CDR3 is TGTGCCAGCAGCCAAGGGGGGACTCGGAATCAGCCCCAGCATTTT. This translates into CASSQGGTRNQPQHF.

V usage is TRBV6-2 or TRBV6-3 and J usage is TRBJ1-1; D is unresolved. This CDR3 comprises 15 residues. V gave up 2 bases and J gave up 5 bases, with 15 bases separating them. In germline, CDR1 is MNHEY, CDR2 SVGEGT. CDR3 region: CASSYGPVPRTEAFF. The CDR3 region has the DNA TGTGCCAGCAGTTACGGTCCAGTCCCGAGGACTGAAGCTTTCTTT.

This chain uses TRBV5-4 with TRBJ2-7, with 8 bases matching TRBD1. The germline V gene encodes CDR1 SGHNT and CDR2 YYREEE (reference sequence). J was trimmed by 2 bases and V by 4 bases; bases with no gene match: 5. This CDR3 contains 14 residues. This chain's CDR3 is CASSTGTGTYEQYF. In nucleotides, the CDR3 is TGTGCCAGCAGCACGGGGACAGGAACCTACGAGCAGTACTTC. Complete variable domain (other parts from reference TRBV5-4 and TRBJ2-7): ETGVTQSPTHLIKTRGQQVTLRCSSQSGHNTVSWYQQALGQGPQFIFQYYREEENGRGNFPPRFSGLQFPNYSSELNVNALELDDSALYLCASSTGTGTYEQYFGPGTRLTVT.

The chain joins TRBV11-2 to TRBJ1-1, with 9 positions matching TRBD1. Germline assignment: CDR1 SGHAT and CDR2 FQNNGV. This CDR3 has 14 residues. V gave up 5 bases and J gave up 4 bases; unmatched junction bases: 5. CDR3 residues: CASSGTGPLTEAFF. The CDR3 DNA reads as TGTGCCAGCAGCGGGACAGGGCCCCTCACTGAAGCTTTCTTT.

This clone has just one count. The V gene is TRBV9, the J gene TRBJ2-7; 8 nucleotides agree with TRBD1. Germline CDR1 reads SGDLS; CDR2 reads YYNGEE. The V gene end was trimmed by 2 bases and the J gene end by 8 bases; junction bases not matched to a gene: 18. CDR3 length: 17 residues. CDR3 sequence: CASSVSQTGTGQGQQYF. The CDR3 DNA is TGTGCCAGCAGCGTGAGCCAAACCGGGACAGGCCAGGGACAGCAGTACTTC.

The chain carries TRBV30 and TRBJ1-2, with 8 positions matching TRBD1. The CDR3 length is 14 residues. In germline, CDR1 is GTSNPN, CDR2 SVGIG (reference sequence). Trimming cost V 3 bases and J 3 bases; bases outside gene matches: 6. In nucleotides, the CDR3 is TGTGCCTGGAGCGGCGAGACAGGGGACTATGGCTACACCTTC. Translation gives CAWSGETGDYGYTF.